The clone carrying this T cell receptor beta chain was seen just once. No antigen is known for it. CDR1 is MGHDK, CDR2 SYGVNS, per germline. The CDR3 contains 12 residues. Trimming removed 6 bases at V and 0 bases at J, with 5 bases between. This entry belongs to a study of shared clonotypes between healthy human individuals. Naive CD8 cells lacked CD45RO and underwent positive selection for CCR7, leaving out terminally differentiated effector memory CD45RA+ cells. Findings of the study overall: Genetic and exposure-history diversity was limited by the few donors. Sampling used blood alone; tissue repertoires probably differ.

Profiled with immunoSEQ multiplex PCR; TCRdb holds only in-frame clones, not every one. This repertoire shows 2 million or so clones, over 85% found once; its top ten account for about 1.1%. This TCR was recovered from a man aged 18 to 29 in good health. Material for sequencing was naive CD8+ T cells sorted from blood. The V and J genes are TRBV25-1 and TRBJ1-1; no reliable D call. CDR3 region: CASREMNTEAFF. The CDR3 region has the DNA TGTGCCAGCAGGGAGATGAACACTGAAGCTTTCTTT.